The present TCR beta chain was sequenced within a study of OX40 agonist ivuxolimab in advanced cancers. At the level of the study: Patients were approximately 80% male with ages roughly 23 to 79, mean around 61. Overall study results and limits: Low normalized clonal expansion also occurred in some nonresponding patients.

A remark on this clone: Its cognate antigen is unknown.

The CDR3 is 15 amino acids. CDR1 MNHEY and CDR2 SVGAGI come from the germline V gene. Trimming cost V 0 bases and J 7 bases; bases outside gene matches: 9. Sequencing was performed with immunoSEQ multiplex PCR; in TCRdb, only in-frame clones are kept and a portion is missing. The sample lists some 7,100 clones, roughly 85% seen once, with 1.9% in the top ten. The rearrangement uses TRBV6-5 and TRBJ2-7, with 7 bases identical to TRBD1. The specimen was CD4+ or CD8+ T cells sorted from blood, collected in a trial of the OX40 agonist ivuxolimab. This clonotype was obtained from an adult with an advanced solid tumor such as melanoma, head and neck, liver or kidney cancer. Written as DNA, the CDR3 is TGTGCCAGCAGTTACTCTGTGACAGGGCAAAAGGAGCAGTACTTC. Its protein is CASSYSVTGQKEQYF.